The entry below gives a single T cell receptor (beta chain) sequence along with its context. Enrolled during active infection, Seattle patients were then followed longitudinally. The data were taken from a study of blood T cell repertoires in COVID-19. About the study: Nucleic acid was either cDNA or gDNA, and it came from T cells, B-cell-depleted T cells, or PBMCs.

The CDR3 is made up of 13 amino acids. Between the trimmed V and J ends, which lost 0 bases and 3 bases, there was a span of 8 bases. The V gene's germline CDR1 is GTSNPN and CDR2 SVGIG (reference sequence). The method was immunoSEQ multiplex PCR; TCRdb's version includes in-frame clones alone and lacks a portion of them. The sample lists about 160,000 clones, around 83% seen once, with under 6% in the top ten. The sequenced material came from peripheral blood. The rearrangement links TRBV30 to TRBJ1-1; no clear D gene. This receptor was taken from a woman aged 45 to 65 with COVID-19, enrolled during active disease. CDR3 sequence reads: CAWSVGGHTEAFF. In nucleotides, the CDR3 is TGTGCCTGGAGTGTAGGCGGGCACACTGAAGCTTTCTTT.